Listed below are T cell receptor beta chains from one sample, sequenced in a study of T cell changes during pregnancy in multiple sclerosis. Data came from immunoSEQ multiplex PCR; TCRdb stores just in-frame clones and leaves some out. The data hold about 36,000 clones, with 92% observed a single time. The input for sequencing was CD4+ T cells from peripheral blood mononuclear cells, taken after pregnancy. All receptors derive from a female donor with multiple sclerosis, enrolled in a pregnancy study. The CDR3 runs from the conserved cysteine through the conserved F or W. The order of the fields is clone size, D gene, J gene, V gene, CDR3 protein, CDR3 DNA. D genes are given only for firm matches. Rows may omit the clone size; those that give it use once, few, many or a size class.

clone_size: -; d_call: TRBD2; j_call: TRBJ2-5; v_call: TRBV5-1; cdr3_aa: CASSLGGLAGARETQYF; cdr3_nt: TGCGCCAGCAGCTTGGGAGGGCTAGCGGGGGCCAGGGAGACCCAGTACTTC
clone_size: -; d_call: -; j_call: TRBJ2-4; v_call: TRBV5-4; cdr3_aa: CASSSYTMTKNIQYF; cdr3_nt: TGTGCCAGCAGCTCATACACGATGACAAAAAACATTCAGTACTTC
clone_size: -; d_call: TRBD1; j_call: TRBJ2-7; v_call: TRBV28; cdr3_aa: CASSPPGQGYYEQYF; cdr3_nt: TGTGCCAGCAGTCCCCCGGGACAGGGTTACTACGAGCAGTACTTC
clone_size: once; d_call: -; j_call: TRBJ2-7; v_call: TRBV18; cdr3_aa: CASSPPGTTLEQYF; cdr3_nt: TGTGCCAGCTCACCACCCGGGACAACCCTCGAGCAGTACTTC
clone_size: -; d_call: -; j_call: TRBJ1-4; v_call: TRBV11-2; cdr3_aa: CASSFGGVGAGEKLFF; cdr3_nt: TGTGCCAGCAGCTTCGGGGGGGTGGGGGCAGGTGAAAAACTGTTTTTT
clone_size: -; d_call: TRBD1; j_call: TRBJ1-1; v_call: TRBV7-9; cdr3_aa: CASSLMRGQGAGEAFF; cdr3_nt: TGTGCCAGCAGCCTCATGAGAGGGCAGGGGGCCGGTGAAGCTTTCTTT
clone_size: -; d_call: TRBD1; j_call: TRBJ1-6; v_call: TRBV7-3; cdr3_aa: CASSLSGQGSSPLHF; cdr3_nt: TGTGCCAGCAGCTTATCCGGACAGGGGAGTTCACCCCTCCACTTT
clone_size: -; d_call: TRBD1; j_call: TRBJ2-5; v_call: TRBV6-1; cdr3_aa: CASSGVRGSLQETQYF; cdr3_nt: TGTGCCAGCAGTGGAGTCAGGGGGTCCCTACAAGAGACCCAGTACTTC
clone_size: -; d_call: TRBD1; j_call: TRBJ2-2; v_call: TRBV7-3; cdr3_aa: CASSFRVGTGRLGELFF; cdr3_nt: TGTGCCAGCAGCTTTCGAGTTGGGACAGGGCGTCTCGGGGAGCTGTTTTTT
clone_size: -; d_call: TRBD1; j_call: TRBJ2-3; v_call: TRBV19; cdr3_aa: CASTGDTDTQYF; cdr3_nt: TGTGCCAGCACAGGGGACACAGATACGCAGTATTTT
clone_size: -; d_call: TRBD2; j_call: TRBJ2-2; v_call: TRBV10-3; cdr3_aa: CAILAGGTGELFF; cdr3_nt: TGTGCCATCCTAGCGGGAGGAACCGGGGAGCTGTTTTTT
clone_size: -; d_call: -; j_call: TRBJ2-1; v_call: TRBV9; cdr3_aa: CASSPLAVSYNEQFF; cdr3_nt: TGTGCCAGCAGTCCTTTAGCGGTCTCCTACAATGAGCAGTTCTTC
clone_size: -; d_call: -; j_call: TRBJ2-2; v_call: TRBV4-3; cdr3_aa: CASSQDHRTANTGELFF; cdr3_nt: TGCGCCAGCAGCCAAGATCACAGGACAGCGAACACCGGGGAGCTGTTTTTT
clone_size: -; d_call: TRBD1; j_call: TRBJ1-2; v_call: TRBV30; cdr3_aa: CAWSGGQGLYGYTF; cdr3_nt: TGTGCCTGGAGCGGGGGACAGGGGCTATATGGCTACACCTTC
clone_size: -; d_call: -; j_call: TRBJ1-1; v_call: TRBV2; cdr3_aa: CASSDFSWTTQAFF; cdr3_nt: TGTGCCAGCAGTGATTTTAGTTGGACTACCCAAGCTTTCTTT
clone_size: -; d_call: -; j_call: TRBJ2-2; v_call: TRBV7-6; cdr3_aa: CASSLSEQATGELFF; cdr3_nt: TGTGCCAGCAGCTTATCCGAACAGGCCACCGGGGAGCTGTTTTTT
clone_size: -; d_call: TRBD2; j_call: TRBJ2-1; v_call: TRBV11-2; cdr3_aa: CASSLAGLAGARSEQFF; cdr3_nt: TGTGCCAGCAGCTTAGCGGGACTAGCGGGAGCAAGGAGTGAGCAGTTCTTC
clone_size: -; d_call: TRBD1; j_call: TRBJ2-5; v_call: TRBV5-1; cdr3_aa: CASSMTGGQETQYF; cdr3_nt: TGCGCCAGCAGCATGACAGGGGGCCAAGAGACCCAGTACTTC
clone_size: -; d_call: -; j_call: TRBJ1-2; v_call: TRBV7-2; cdr3_aa: CASSTLDYGYTF; cdr3_nt: TGTGCCAGCAGTACTCTGGACTATGGCTACACCTTC
clone_size: -; d_call: -; j_call: TRBJ1-5; v_call: TRBV30; cdr3_aa: CAWSSGTGNQPQHF; cdr3_nt: TGTGCCTGGAGCAGCGGGACGGGGAATCAGCCCCAGCATTTT
clone_size: -; d_call: TRBD1; j_call: TRBJ2-2; v_call: TRBV7-9; cdr3_aa: CASSETGTGITGELFF; cdr3_nt: TGTGCCAGCAGCGAAACCGGGACAGGGATTACCGGGGAGCTGTTTTTT
clone_size: -; d_call: TRBD1; j_call: TRBJ2-1; v_call: TRBV11-3; cdr3_aa: CASSLEETGSQFF; cdr3_nt: TGTGCCAGCAGCTTAGAGGAGACAGGGTCGCAGTTCTTC
clone_size: once; d_call: -; j_call: TRBJ1-4; v_call: TRBV7-2; cdr3_aa: CASSLNKREKLFF; cdr3_nt: TGTGCCAGCAGCTTAAACAAAAGAGAAAAACTGTTTTTT
clone_size: -; d_call: -; j_call: TRBJ1-3; v_call: TRBV5-5; cdr3_aa: CASSRGGSGNTIYF; cdr3_nt: TGTGCCAGCAGCCGGGGGGGGTCGGGAAACACCATATATTTT
clone_size: -; d_call: -; j_call: TRBJ2-7; v_call: TRBV9; cdr3_aa: CASPRGLYEQYF; cdr3_nt: TGTGCCAGCCCAAGGGGACTCTACGAGCAGTACTTC
clone_size: once; d_call: -; j_call: TRBJ2-1; v_call: TRBV28; cdr3_aa: CASSSPGFTGDEQFF; cdr3_nt: TGTGCCAGCAGTTCTCCGGGATTTACGGGGGATGAGCAGTTCTTC
clone_size: -; d_call: -; j_call: TRBJ1-5; v_call: TRBV2; cdr3_aa: CASRATTSGGQPQHF; cdr3_nt: TGTGCCAGCAGAGCTACTACCTCCGGGGGTCAGCCCCAGCATTTT
clone_size: -; d_call: -; j_call: TRBJ2-7; v_call: TRBV29-1; cdr3_aa: CSVDPPGSYEQYF; cdr3_nt: TGCAGCGTTGACCCCCCAGGGTCCTACGAGCAGTACTTC
clone_size: -; d_call: -; j_call: TRBJ2-5; v_call: TRBV20-1; cdr3_aa: CSARDRETQYF; cdr3_nt: TGCAGTGCTAGAGACAGGGAGACCCAGTACTTC
clone_size: -; d_call: -; j_call: TRBJ1-4; v_call: TRBV5-5; cdr3_aa: CASTWGGRNEKLFF; cdr3_nt: TGTGCCAGCACCTGGGGGGGCCGGAATGAAAAACTGTTTTTT
clone_size: -; d_call: TRBD2; j_call: TRBJ2-3; v_call: TRBV4-1; cdr3_aa: CASSQDVTAGGPADTQYF; cdr3_nt: TGCGCCAGCAGCCAAGATGTCACCGCGGGAGGGCCGGCAGATACGCAGTATTTT
clone_size: -; d_call: -; j_call: TRBJ1-2; v_call: TRBV2; cdr3_aa: CASNGGGRGYTF; cdr3_nt: TGTGCCAGCAATGGGGGCGGACGCGGCTACACCTTC
clone_size: -; d_call: TRBD1; j_call: TRBJ1-1; v_call: TRBV6-5; cdr3_aa: CASSLQGRGLNTEAFF; cdr3_nt: TGTGCCAGCAGTTTACAGGGGCGCGGATTAAACACTGAAGCTTTCTTT
clone_size: -; d_call: TRBD1; j_call: TRBJ2-3; v_call: TRBV11-2; cdr3_aa: CASSFGTGPFTDTQYF; cdr3_nt: TGTGCCAGCAGCTTCGGGACAGGGCCTTTCACAGATACGCAGTATTTT
clone_size: -; d_call: -; j_call: TRBJ1-3; v_call: TRBV9; cdr3_aa: CASSPLGRDGNTIYF; cdr3_nt: TGTGCCAGCAGCCCCTTGGGGCGAGATGGAAACACCATATATTTT
clone_size: -; d_call: -; j_call: TRBJ2-5; v_call: TRBV11-2; cdr3_aa: CASSFPVETQYF; cdr3_nt: TGTGCCAGCAGCTTCCCCGTCGAGACCCAGTACTTC
clone_size: -; d_call: TRBD2; j_call: TRBJ2-5; v_call: TRBV5-4; cdr3_aa: CASSPGGLAGERGGAQYF; cdr3_nt: TGTGCCAGCAGCCCAGGGGGGCTAGCGGGAGAGAGGGGGGGGGCCCAGTACTTC
clone_size: -; d_call: TRBD1; j_call: TRBJ1-5; v_call: TRBV7-6; cdr3_aa: CASSETGGGNQPQHF; cdr3_nt: TGTGCCAGCAGCGAAACAGGGGGTGGCAATCAGCCCCAGCATTTT
clone_size: -; d_call: -; j_call: TRBJ2-1; v_call: TRBV7-3; cdr3_aa: CASSLRATSLYNEQFF; cdr3_nt: TGTGCCAGCAGCTTAAGGGCCACCAGCCTCTACAATGAGCAGTTCTTC
clone_size: -; d_call: TRBD2; j_call: TRBJ2-5; v_call: TRBV5-1; cdr3_aa: CASSPAGGRKETQYF; cdr3_nt: TGCGCCAGCAGCCCAGCGGGGGGCCGCAAAGAGACCCAGTACTTC
clone_size: -; d_call: -; j_call: TRBJ1-1; v_call: TRBV6-5; cdr3_aa: CASSFLGRGTEAFF; cdr3_nt: TGTGCCAGCAGTTTCTTGGGCAGGGGCACTGAAGCTTTCTTT
clone_size: -; d_call: -; j_call: TRBJ1-3; v_call: TRBV21-1; cdr3_aa: CASSTGTQQSSGNTIYF; cdr3_nt: TGTGCCAGCAGCACCGGGACACAACAGTCCTCTGGAAACACCATATATTTT
clone_size: -; d_call: TRBD1; j_call: TRBJ1-4; v_call: TRBV5-1; cdr3_aa: CASSSTRQGRNEKLFF; cdr3_nt: TGCGCCAGCAGCTCGACCAGACAGGGTAGGAATGAAAAACTGTTTTTT
clone_size: -; d_call: TRBD1; j_call: TRBJ2-7; v_call: TRBV5-1; cdr3_aa: CASHLTGEHEQYF; cdr3_nt: TGCGCCAGCCATCTGACAGGGGAACACGAGCAGTACTTC
clone_size: -; d_call: TRBD2; j_call: TRBJ2-1; v_call: TRBV5-1; cdr3_aa: CASSSGTSGGGNEQFF; cdr3_nt: TGCGCCAGCAGCTCGGGAACTAGCGGGGGTGGCAATGAGCAGTTCTTC
clone_size: -; d_call: -; j_call: TRBJ2-7; v_call: TRBV29-1; cdr3_aa: CSVYKDLSYEQYF; cdr3_nt: TGCAGCGTTTATAAAGACTTAAGCTACGAGCAGTACTTC
clone_size: -; d_call: -; j_call: TRBJ2-5; v_call: TRBV18; cdr3_aa: CASSPLTGITHQETQYF; cdr3_nt: TGTGCCAGCTCACCACTGACGGGGATTACTCACCAAGAGACCCAGTACTTC
clone_size: -; d_call: TRBD2; j_call: TRBJ2-2; v_call: TRBV28; cdr3_aa: CASIEVAGVLTGELFF; cdr3_nt: TGTGCCAGCATTGAAGTAGCGGGAGTGTTGACCGGGGAGCTGTTTTTT
clone_size: -; d_call: -; j_call: TRBJ2-1; v_call: TRBV1; cdr3_aa: CTSSPFEGETYNEQFF; cdr3_nt: TGCACCAGCAGCCCCTTCGAGGGCGAGACATACAATGAGCAGTTCTTC
clone_size: -; d_call: TRBD2; j_call: TRBJ2-2; v_call: TRBV2; cdr3_aa: CASGGLAGWTGELFF; cdr3_nt: TGTGCCAGCGGTGGACTAGCGGGATGGACCGGGGAGCTGTTTTTT
clone_size: -; d_call: TRBD1; j_call: TRBJ2-7; v_call: TRBV7-2; cdr3_aa: CASSHRGREQYF; cdr3_nt: TGTGCCAGCAGCCACAGGGGGCGCGAGCAGTACTTC
clone_size: once; d_call: -; j_call: TRBJ1-1; v_call: TRBV5-1; cdr3_aa: CASSFQVVDTEAFF; cdr3_nt: TGCGCCAGCAGCTTTCAGGTGGTGGACACTGAAGCTTTCTTT